This T cell receptor beta chain was documented in a study of blood T cell repertoires in COVID-19. Study at large: T cells, B-cell-depleted T cells, or PBMCs supplied cDNA or gDNA.

The CDR3 loop spans 14 amino acids. CDR1 is GTSNPN, CDR2 SVGIG, per germline (reference sequence). After removal of 4 bases from V and 5 bases from J, the junction contained 10 bases not matched to a gene. In the authors' methods: Counts of nucleated cells, estimated from reference gene primer amplification, were obtained. Profiling relied on immunoSEQ multiplex PCR, and the TCRdb table lists in-frame clones only, not all of them. The V and J calls and clone size come from that table; D and trimming were worked out from the DNA. The sample has approximately 320,000 clones, approximately 85% seen once.

The sample taken for sequencing was peripheral blood. This receptor was taken from a human donor in a cohort sampled during active COVID-19. This chain uses TRBV30 with TRBJ1-1, with 7 bases identical to TRBD1. CDR3 protein: CAWNPAGGDTEAFF. The CDR3 DNA reads as TGTGCCTGGAACCCCGCAGGGGGAGATACTGAAGCTTTCTTT.